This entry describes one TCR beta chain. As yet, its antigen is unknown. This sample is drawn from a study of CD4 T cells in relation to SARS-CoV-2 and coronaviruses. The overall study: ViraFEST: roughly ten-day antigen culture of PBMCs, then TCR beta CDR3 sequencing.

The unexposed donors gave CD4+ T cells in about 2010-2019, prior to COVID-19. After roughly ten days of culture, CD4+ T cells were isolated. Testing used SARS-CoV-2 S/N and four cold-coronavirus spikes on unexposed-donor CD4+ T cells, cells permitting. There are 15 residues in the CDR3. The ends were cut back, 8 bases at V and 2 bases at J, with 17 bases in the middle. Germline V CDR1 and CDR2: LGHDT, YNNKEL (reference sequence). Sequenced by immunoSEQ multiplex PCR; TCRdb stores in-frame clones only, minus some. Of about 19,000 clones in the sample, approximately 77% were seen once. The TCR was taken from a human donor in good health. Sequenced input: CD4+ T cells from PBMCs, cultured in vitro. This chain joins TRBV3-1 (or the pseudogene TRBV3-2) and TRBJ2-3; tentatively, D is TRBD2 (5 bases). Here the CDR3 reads CASGRTQRNTDTQYF. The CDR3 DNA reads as TGTGCCAGCGGACGGACTCAGAGAAACACAGATACGCAGTATTTT.